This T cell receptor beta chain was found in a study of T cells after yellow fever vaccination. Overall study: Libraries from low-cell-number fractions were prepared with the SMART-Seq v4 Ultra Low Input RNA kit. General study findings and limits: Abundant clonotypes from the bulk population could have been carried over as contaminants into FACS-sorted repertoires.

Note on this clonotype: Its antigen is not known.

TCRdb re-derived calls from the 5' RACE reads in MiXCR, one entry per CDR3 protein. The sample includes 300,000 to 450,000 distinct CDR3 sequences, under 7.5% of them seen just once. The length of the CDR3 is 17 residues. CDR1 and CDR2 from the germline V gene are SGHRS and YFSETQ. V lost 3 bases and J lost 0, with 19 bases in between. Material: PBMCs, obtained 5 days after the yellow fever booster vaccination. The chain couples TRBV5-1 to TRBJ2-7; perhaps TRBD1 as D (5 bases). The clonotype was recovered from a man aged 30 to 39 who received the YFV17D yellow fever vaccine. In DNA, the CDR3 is TGCGCCAGCAGCTCACGTAGGGGCCTCACCTCCTCCTACGAGCAGTACTTC. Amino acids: CASSSRRGLTSSYEQYF. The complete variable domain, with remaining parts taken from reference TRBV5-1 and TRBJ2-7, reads KAGVTQTPRYLIKTRGQQVTLSCSPISGHRSVSWYQQTPGQGLQFLFEYFSETQRNKGNFPGRFSGRQFSNSRSEMNVSTLELGDSALYLCASSSRRGLTSSYEQYFGPGTRLTVT.